The T cell receptor (beta chain) described here comes from a study of T cell responses to AZD1222 COVID-19 vaccine. Data came from immunoSEQ multiplex PCR; TCRdb stores just in-frame clones and leaves some out. The sample has about 100,000 clones; around nine tenths are singletons. This CDR3 comprises 13 residues. The germline V gene has CDR1 GTSNPN and CDR2 SVGIG (reference sequence). V shed 2 bases and J shed 7 bases, with 12 bases lying between them. The rearrangement links TRBV30 to TRBJ1-5; D might be TRBD1 (6 bases). Material: peripheral blood, obtained on day 0 of AZD1222 vaccination. The sequence derives from an adult in good health. CDR3 sequence reads: CAWSYAGDQPQHF. The CDR3 DNA sequence: TGTGCCTGGAGTTATGCAGGGGACCAGCCCCAGCATTTT.